This TCR beta chain was identified during a study of response to subunit inactivated influenza vaccine. One entry per CDR3 protein, called by TCRdb with MiXCR from the RT-PCR reads. The sample consists of roughly 540,000 distinct CDR3 sequences, approximately 22% of them appearing once. This sample also belongs to another study, concerning T cells expressing NK-cell markers. Turning to that study: A 5'RACE template switching approach incorporating UMIs was used to make TCR beta cDNA. Whether expanded NKG2C+ T cell clones were HCMV-specific remained unclear.

The receptor's source is a man over 45 who received an inactivated influenza vaccine. The sample here was CD4+ T cells sorted from PBMCs, taken 12 days after vaccination.

Written as DNA, the CDR3 is TGTGCCAGCAGTCCAACAGACAGGGGCACTGAAGCTTTCTTT. Its protein is CASSPTDRGTEAFF. The rearrangement links TRBV12-3 or TRBV12-4 to TRBJ1-1, with 8 bases lining up with TRBD1. Trimming cost V 5 bases and J 4 bases; bases outside gene matches: 6. The CDR3 extends over 14 amino acids.